The rows below give T cell receptor beta chains drawn from one sample of a study of cytomegalovirus exposure and HLA in healthy donors. Measured with immunoSEQ multiplex PCR; TCRdb has only the in-frame clones, and not every one. The repertoire holds about 170,000 clones, with roughly 79% as singletons. The sample was PBMCs. These receptors originate from a woman aged 45-65 years in good health and CMV-seropositive. Each CDR3 is given with its conserved first and last residue. A D gene is named only where the DNA matches it firmly. Where a row states a size, it is once, few, many or the class of an expanded clone; other rows omit it.

J gene,clone size,D gene,V gene,CDR3 DNA,CDR3 protein
TRBJ2-2,NA,TRBD1,TRBV6-6,TGTGCCAGCAGTAGACAGGGGAACACCGGGGAGCTGTTTTTT,CASSRQGNTGELFF
TRBJ2-1,NA,NA,TRBV27,TGTGCCAGCAAGTTTGGAGCACCTTACAATGAGCAGTTCTTC,CASKFGAPYNEQFF
TRBJ2-1,NA,TRBD2,TRBV27,TGTGCCAGCAGTCCACTAGCGGGAGGCTACAATGAGCAGTTCTTC,CASSPLAGGYNEQFF
TRBJ2-2,NA,TRBD2,TRBV29-1,TGCAGTGCCGGGACTAGCGGTCCCGGGGAGCTGTTTTTT,CSAGTSGPGELFF
TRBJ2-7,NA,TRBD1,TRBV2,TGTGCCAGCAGTGAATTGAGGGGACAGGGGGGCAGTGGGGAGCAGTACTTC,CASSELRGQGGSGEQYF
TRBJ2-3,few,NA,TRBV11-2,TGTGCCAGCAGCTTAAGGGGCCGGGGCACAGATACGCAGTATTTT,CASSLRGRGTDTQYF
TRBJ2-7,NA,NA,TRBV28,TGTGCCAGCACTTCGACAGGATCGAGCTCCTACGAGCAGTACTTC,CASTSTGSSSYEQYF
TRBJ2-7,NA,NA,TRBV6-5,TGTGCCAGCAGTTATCTCTACGAGCAGTACTTC,CASSYLYEQYF
TRBJ2-3,NA,NA,TRBV4-3,TGCGCCAGCAGCCAAGTAGAAGACACAGATACGCAGTATTTT,CASSQVEDTDTQYF
TRBJ1-5,NA,NA,TRBV19,TGTGCCAGTAGTAGGGAGGGAAGGGGCAATCAGCCCCAGCATTTT,CASSREGRGNQPQHF
TRBJ2-7,once,TRBD1,TRBV28,TGTGCCAGCAGTTTACTCGGGACAGGATCCTACGAGCAGTACTTC,CASSLLGTGSYEQYF
TRBJ1-4,few,NA,TRBV5-6,TGTGCCAGCAGTTACGTTAGCGAAAAACTGTTTTTT,CASSYVSEKLFF
TRBJ1-1,NA,NA,TRBV4-2,TGTGCCAGCAGCCAAGATAGGTGGGGGGACACTGAAGCTTTCTTT,CASSQDRWGDTEAFF
TRBJ2-2,NA,TRBD1,TRBV4-3,TGCGCCAGCAGTCTAGACCCCGGGACAGCGAACACCGGGGAGCTGTTTTTT,CASSLDPGTANTGELFF
TRBJ1-2,NA,TRBD1,TRBV10-3,TGTGCCATCAGTGAGGAGGGGGCTTGGGGCCATGGCTACACCTTC,CAISEEGAWGHGYTF
TRBJ1-6,once,TRBD1,TRBV28,TGTGCCAGCAGTCCCCAGACAGGGGGGGTTTCACCCCTCCACTTT,CASSPQTGGVSPLHF
TRBJ1-4,NA,NA,TRBV5-6,TGTGCCAGCTCGGGCGGGGGGAGCGATGAAAAACTGTTTTTT,CASSGGGSDEKLFF
TRBJ2-6,NA,NA,TRBV6-1,TGTGCCAGCAGTGACAACTCTGGGGCCAACGTCCTGACTTTC,CASSDNSGANVLTF
TRBJ2-7,once,TRBD2,TRBV5-1,TGCGCCAGCAGCTTAGGCCCCCTAGCGGGGGGGAGTTACGAGCAGTACTTC,CASSLGPLAGGSYEQYF
TRBJ2-1,NA,NA,TRBV1,TGCACCAGCAGCCTGGGTCTTGGCGGGCAGACAATCTTCAATGAGCAGTTCTTC,CTSSLGLGGQTIFNEQFF
TRBJ2-7,NA,TRBD2,TRBV2,TGTGCCAGCAGCCGCGGGAGATTGGTTATGTACGAGCAGTACTTC,CASSRGRLVMYEQYF
TRBJ1-4,NA,TRBD1,TRBV10-3,TGTGCCATCAGTGACGGTAGTACAGGGGCCACTAATGAAAAACTGTTTTTT,CAISDGSTGATNEKLFF
TRBJ2-7,NA,NA,TRBV5-1,TGCGCCAGCAGCTTGGGGGCAGGGGATACCTACGAGCAGTACTTC,CASSLGAGDTYEQYF
TRBJ2-5,NA,NA,TRBV5-4,TGTGCCAGCAGCTCCCCAGGAGGCCAAGAGACCCAGTACTTC,CASSSPGGQETQYF
TRBJ2-1,NA,NA,TRBV7-6,TGTGCCAGCAGCTTGGGCGGGACCCCCTCGAATGAGCAGTTCTTC,CASSLGGTPSNEQFF
TRBJ1-1,NA,NA,TRBV19,TGTGCCAGTAGTCTCTCCAGAAACCGGGACTACACTGAAGCTTTCTTT,CASSLSRNRDYTEAFF
TRBJ1-2,NA,NA,TRBV27,TGTGCCAGCAGCATCTTCCGGGGGGCTGGCTACACCTTC,CASSIFRGAGYTF
TRBJ1-2,NA,NA,TRBV6-5,TGTGCCAGCAACAACGGGAGATTCGGCTACACCTTC,CASNNGRFGYTF
TRBJ1-5,NA,NA,TRBV28,TGTGCCAGCAGTTTCGGGGGTCAGCCCCAGCATTTT,CASSFGGQPQHF
TRBJ2-1,NA,NA,TRBV7-9,TGTGCCAGCAGCTATCGGAGGATTAGCAGGGGATACAATGAGCAGTTCTTC,CASSYRRISRGYNEQFF
TRBJ1-1,NA,NA,TRBV2,TGTGCCAGCCACGGAGAAATGAACACTGAAGCTTTCTTT,CASHGEMNTEAFF